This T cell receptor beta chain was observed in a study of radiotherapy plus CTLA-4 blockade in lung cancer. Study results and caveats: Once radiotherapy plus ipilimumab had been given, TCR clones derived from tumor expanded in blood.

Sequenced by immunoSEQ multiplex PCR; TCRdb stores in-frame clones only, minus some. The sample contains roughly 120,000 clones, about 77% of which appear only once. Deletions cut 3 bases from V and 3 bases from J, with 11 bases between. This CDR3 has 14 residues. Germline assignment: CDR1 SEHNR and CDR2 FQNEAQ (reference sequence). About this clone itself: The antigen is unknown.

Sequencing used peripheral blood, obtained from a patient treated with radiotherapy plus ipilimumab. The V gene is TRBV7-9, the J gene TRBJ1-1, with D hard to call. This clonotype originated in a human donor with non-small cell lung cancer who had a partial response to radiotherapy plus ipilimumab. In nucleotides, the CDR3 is TGTGCCAGCAGCTTTTCCGGCACAGACACTGAAGCTTTCTTT. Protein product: CASSFSGTDTEAFF.